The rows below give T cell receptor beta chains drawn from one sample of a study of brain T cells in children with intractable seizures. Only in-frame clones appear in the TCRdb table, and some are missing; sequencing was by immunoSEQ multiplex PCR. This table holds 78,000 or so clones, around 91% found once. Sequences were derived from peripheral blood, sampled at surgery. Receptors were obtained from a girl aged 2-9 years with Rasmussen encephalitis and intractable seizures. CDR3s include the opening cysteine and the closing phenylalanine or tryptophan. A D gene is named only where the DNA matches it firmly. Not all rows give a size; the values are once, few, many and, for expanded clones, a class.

CDR3 DNA: TGTGCCAGCAGCTCGCCGGGACAAGGGACCGGGGAGCTGTTTTTT; CDR3 protein: CASSSPGQGTGELFF; clone size: NA; J gene: TRBJ2-2; D gene: NA; V gene: TRBV5-4
CDR3 DNA: TGTGCCACCAGTGATTTCATGGGGGGCGCAGATACGCAGTATTTT; CDR3 protein: CATSDFMGGADTQYF; clone size: NA; J gene: TRBJ2-3; D gene: NA; V gene: TRBV24-1
CDR3 DNA: TGCGCCAGCAGTGAGGGACAGGAGGCCCCGAGCAGTTACTTC; CDR3 protein: CASSEGQEAPSSYF; clone size: NA; J gene: TRBJ2-7; D gene: TRBD1; V gene: TRBV10-2
CDR3 DNA: TGTGCCAGCAGCTTGAAGTGGGGTGGGACTGAAGCTTTCTTT; CDR3 protein: CASSLKWGGTEAFF; clone size: once; J gene: TRBJ1-1; D gene: NA; V gene: TRBV5-4
CDR3 DNA: TGTGCCAGCAGCCTAGTGAAGTATGGTCGATTCAATGAGCAGTTCTTC; CDR3 protein: CASSLVKYGRFNEQFF; clone size: NA; J gene: TRBJ2-1; D gene: NA; V gene: TRBV25-1
CDR3 DNA: TGTGCCAGCAGCCTTTGGGGCGGCGAGCAGTACTTC; CDR3 protein: CASSLWGGEQYF; clone size: NA; J gene: TRBJ2-7; D gene: NA; V gene: TRBV7-2
CDR3 DNA: TGTGCCAGCAGCTTAGAACCTGCCAATGAAAAACTGTTTTTT; CDR3 protein: CASSLEPANEKLFF; clone size: NA; J gene: TRBJ1-4; D gene: NA; V gene: TRBV7-2
CDR3 DNA: TGTGCCAGCAGTTTCATGGGGACAGGGGGTCCACCCCTCCACTTT; CDR3 protein: CASSFMGTGGPPLHF; clone size: NA; J gene: TRBJ1-6; D gene: TRBD1; V gene: TRBV28
CDR3 DNA: TGTGCCAGCAGCCCAAAGCGGGGGGCAGACACAGATACGCAGTATTTT; CDR3 protein: CASSPKRGADTDTQYF; clone size: NA; J gene: TRBJ2-3; D gene: TRBD2; V gene: TRBV9
CDR3 DNA: TGTGCCAGCAGCTTGGAAGGGTCAAAACTGTTTTTT; CDR3 protein: CASSLEGSKLFF; clone size: NA; J gene: TRBJ1-4; D gene: NA; V gene: TRBV5-5
CDR3 DNA: TGTGCCAGCAGCCAACAGGGACCTCCTAACTATGGCTACACCTTC; CDR3 protein: CASSQQGPPNYGYTF; clone size: NA; J gene: TRBJ1-2; D gene: NA; V gene: TRBV4-2
CDR3 DNA: TGTGCCAGTAGTATGAGGCAGGGGGTGGGTAGCAATCAGCCCCAGCATTTT; CDR3 protein: CASSMRQGVGSNQPQHF; clone size: NA; J gene: TRBJ1-5; D gene: TRBD1; V gene: TRBV19
CDR3 DNA: TGCGCCAGCAGCTTGGCCCGGCCACAAGAGACCCAGTACTTC; CDR3 protein: CASSLARPQETQYF; clone size: once; J gene: TRBJ2-5; D gene: NA; V gene: TRBV5-1
CDR3 DNA: TGTGCCAGCAGCGCCTCGAAACCGAGACCGGGGAGGGTCTACGAGCAGTACTTC; CDR3 protein: CASSASKPRPGRVYEQYF; clone size: NA; J gene: TRBJ2-7; D gene: TRBD2; V gene: TRBV9
CDR3 DNA: TGTGCCAGCAGTTCGCCCTGGGAGACAGGGGTGCACTACGAGCAGTACTTC; CDR3 protein: CASSSPWETGVHYEQYF; clone size: NA; J gene: TRBJ2-7; D gene: TRBD1; V gene: TRBV28
CDR3 DNA: TGTGCCAGCAGCAGAAATGGACTAGTCAACGAGCAGTACTTC; CDR3 protein: CASSRNGLVNEQYF; clone size: once; J gene: TRBJ2-7; D gene: TRBD2; V gene: TRBV11-3
CDR3 DNA: TGTGCCACCAGCTCTGATCTGGTACAAGCGAACACCGGGGAGCTGTTTTTT; CDR3 protein: CATSSDLVQANTGELFF; clone size: NA; J gene: TRBJ2-2; D gene: NA; V gene: TRBV15
CDR3 DNA: TGTGCCAGCAGCTTAGCGGTCCTCCGGGACAGGGGACACTATGGCTACACCTTC; CDR3 protein: CASSLAVLRDRGHYGYTF; clone size: NA; J gene: TRBJ1-2; D gene: TRBD1; V gene: TRBV7-9
CDR3 DNA: TGTGCCAGCAGCGTAGAGGTGGGAGGGAACGAGCAGTACTTC; CDR3 protein: CASSVEVGGNEQYF; clone size: once; J gene: TRBJ2-7; D gene: TRBD2; V gene: TRBV9
CDR3 DNA: TGTGCCAGCAGTCCCGGACGATTCTATGGCTACACCTTC; CDR3 protein: CASSPGRFYGYTF; clone size: NA; J gene: TRBJ1-2; D gene: NA; V gene: TRBV27
CDR3 DNA: TGTGCCAGTAGTATTAACAGCAACACCGGGGAGCTGTTTTTT; CDR3 protein: CASSINSNTGELFF; clone size: NA; J gene: TRBJ2-2; D gene: NA; V gene: TRBV19
CDR3 DNA: TGCAGCGTTGGTCCTCGACAGGCGATAAACTATGGCTACACCTTC; CDR3 protein: CSVGPRQAINYGYTF; clone size: NA; J gene: TRBJ1-2; D gene: NA; V gene: TRBV29-1
CDR3 DNA: TGTGCCAGCAAACGGGACAGGGTTGGGACCCAGTACTTC; CDR3 protein: CASKRDRVGTQYF; clone size: NA; J gene: TRBJ2-5; D gene: TRBD1; V gene: TRBV6-5
CDR3 DNA: TGTGCCAGCAGCTTAAAAGGCGCCGGAGATGGCTACACCTTC; CDR3 protein: CASSLKGAGDGYTF; clone size: NA; J gene: TRBJ1-2; D gene: NA; V gene: TRBV7-9
CDR3 DNA: TGTGCCAGCGGAGGGATAAGGACAGCAGGTAGCAATCAGCCCCAGCATTTT; CDR3 protein: CASGGIRTAGSNQPQHF; clone size: NA; J gene: TRBJ1-5; D gene: NA; V gene: TRBV2
CDR3 DNA: TGTGCCAGCGAAAACAGGGGAATCATATATTTT; CDR3 protein: CASENRGIIYF; clone size: NA; J gene: TRBJ1-3; D gene: TRBD1; V gene: TRBV3-1/TRBV3-2
CDR3 DNA: TGTGCCAGCAGTTTAGGGGGGCCGCCCCAGCATTTT; CDR3 protein: CASSLGGPPQHF; clone size: NA; J gene: TRBJ1-5; D gene: NA; V gene: TRBV12-3/TRBV12-4
CDR3 DNA: TGTGCCAGCAGCTCTACGGGACTAGCGGGGAACGAGCAGTACTTC; CDR3 protein: CASSSTGLAGNEQYF; clone size: NA; J gene: TRBJ2-7; D gene: TRBD2; V gene: TRBV11-3
CDR3 DNA: TGTGCCACCAGTGCCCCACTAGCGGGAGTAGGGGGTGCGGAGACCCAGTACTTC; CDR3 protein: CATSAPLAGVGGAETQYF; clone size: NA; J gene: TRBJ2-5; D gene: TRBD2; V gene: TRBV24-1
CDR3 DNA: TGTGCCAGCAGTGAAGATTACGAGCAGTACTTC; CDR3 protein: CASSEDYEQYF; clone size: NA; J gene: TRBJ2-7; D gene: NA; V gene: TRBV6-1
CDR3 DNA: TGCGCCAGCAGCCCTACTCTCGGGAGTAAGTACGAGCAGTACTTC; CDR3 protein: CASSPTLGSKYEQYF; clone size: NA; J gene: TRBJ2-7; D gene: NA; V gene: TRBV4-1
CDR3 DNA: TGTGCCACCAGCAGAGAAGATGGCGCGGAGACCCAGTACTTC; CDR3 protein: CATSREDGAETQYF; clone size: NA; J gene: TRBJ2-5; D gene: NA; V gene: TRBV15
CDR3 DNA: TGTGCCAGCAGCTTGGCCCTGGGTGAGCAGTTCTTC; CDR3 protein: CASSLALGEQFF; clone size: NA; J gene: TRBJ2-1; D gene: NA; V gene: TRBV5-4
CDR3 DNA: TGTGCCAGCTCACCACCACCAGGACCCAGCTATGGCTACACCTTC; CDR3 protein: CASSPPPGPSYGYTF; clone size: NA; J gene: TRBJ1-2; D gene: NA; V gene: TRBV18
CDR3 DNA: TGTGCCAGCAGCCGCAGGGGGGGGTACCAAGAGACCCAGTACTTC; CDR3 protein: CASSRRGGYQETQYF; clone size: NA; J gene: TRBJ2-5; D gene: NA; V gene: TRBV6-5
CDR3 DNA: TGCGCCAGCAGCTTAGGGGTGGGGACTAGCGGGGTAGAGACCCAGTACTTC; CDR3 protein: CASSLGVGTSGVETQYF; clone size: NA; J gene: TRBJ2-5; D gene: TRBD2; V gene: TRBV11-2
CDR3 DNA: TGCGCCAGCAGCTTGGAGCCGGTCTCCTACAATGAGCAGTTCTTC; CDR3 protein: CASSLEPVSYNEQFF; clone size: NA; J gene: TRBJ2-1; D gene: NA; V gene: TRBV5-1
CDR3 DNA: TGTGCCAGCAGCCAAACACTAGTCTATGAGCAGTTCTTC; CDR3 protein: CASSQTLVYEQFF; clone size: once; J gene: TRBJ2-1; D gene: NA; V gene: TRBV3-1/TRBV3-2
CDR3 DNA: TGTGCCAGCAGTTACCTCAACCCCGGGGGCACCGGGGAGCTGTTTTTT; CDR3 protein: CASSYLNPGGTGELFF; clone size: NA; J gene: TRBJ2-2; D gene: NA; V gene: TRBV6-2/TRBV6-3
CDR3 DNA: TGTGCCAGCAAGATGACAGAAAACTATGGCTACACCTTC; CDR3 protein: CASKMTENYGYTF; clone size: NA; J gene: TRBJ1-2; D gene: NA; V gene: TRBV28
CDR3 DNA: TGCGCCAGCAGTCAACGGGGAGGTCAAGAGACCCAGTACTTC; CDR3 protein: CASSQRGGQETQYF; clone size: NA; J gene: TRBJ2-5; D gene: NA; V gene: TRBV23-1
CDR3 DNA: TGTGCCAGCAGCTTTCGAGGTGAGGGGTCCTACGAGCAGTACTTC; CDR3 protein: CASSFRGEGSYEQYF; clone size: NA; J gene: TRBJ2-7; D gene: NA; V gene: TRBV7-9
CDR3 DNA: TGTGCCAGCAGCTTAATGGGGAACACTGAAGCTTTCTTT; CDR3 protein: CASSLMGNTEAFF; clone size: NA; J gene: TRBJ1-1; D gene: NA; V gene: TRBV7-3
CDR3 DNA: TGTGCCAGCAGCCCAAACAGGGCCCACGAGCAGTACTTC; CDR3 protein: CASSPNRAHEQYF; clone size: once; J gene: TRBJ2-7; D gene: NA; V gene: TRBV12-3/TRBV12-4
CDR3 DNA: TGTGCTAGTGGTTTCACTGCCGCGGGACAGGGGGCTATCTATAGCAATCAGCCCCAGCATTTT; CDR3 protein: CASGFTAAGQGAIYSNQPQHF; clone size: NA; J gene: TRBJ1-5; D gene: TRBD1; V gene: TRBV12-5
CDR3 DNA: TGTGCCAGCAGCGTAGGCCAAGAGACCCAGTACTTC; CDR3 protein: CASSVGQETQYF; clone size: NA; J gene: TRBJ2-5; D gene: NA; V gene: TRBV9
CDR3 DNA: TGTGCCAGCAGCCCACTGCCGGGGGGCGTGGGCCCGATCGACACTGAAGCTTTCTTT; CDR3 protein: CASSPLPGGVGPIDTEAFF; clone size: NA; J gene: TRBJ1-1; D gene: NA; V gene: TRBV7-9
CDR3 DNA: TGTGCCAGCAGTTCTTACAAGAACACTGAAGCTTTCTTT; CDR3 protein: CASSSYKNTEAFF; clone size: NA; J gene: TRBJ1-1; D gene: NA; V gene: TRBV12-3/TRBV12-4
CDR3 DNA: TGTGCCAGCAGGCGACTCCAGGGTAACACCGGGGAGCTGTTTTTT; CDR3 protein: CASRRLQGNTGELFF; clone size: few; J gene: TRBJ2-2; D gene: NA; V gene: TRBV6-5
CDR3 DNA: TGTGCCTGGAGTGTACTCAGGGGCGGCGTAGAGCTGTTTTTT; CDR3 protein: CAWSVLRGGVELFF; clone size: NA; J gene: TRBJ2-2; D gene: NA; V gene: TRBV30